This entry concerns a single T cell receptor beta chain. Its target is not known. This specimen belongs to a study of cytomegalovirus exposure and HLA in healthy donors. The study's findings and limits: Reportedly, a later analysis found an Asian-associated ancestry cluster had fewer N-insertions than the approximately 670-donor mean. The listing of approximately 160 TCR beta chains classed them as cytomegalovirus-associated.

The PCR used 60 Vbeta and 13 Jbeta primers. Sequencing was performed with immunoSEQ multiplex PCR; in TCRdb, only in-frame clones are kept and a portion is missing. This table holds approximately 200,000 clones, almost 85% found once. Per the germline V gene, CDR1 is LNHNV and CDR2 is YYDKDF (reference sequence). This CDR3 spans 14 amino acids. Trimming took 3 bases from V and 3 from J, leaving 11 bases between them. The rearrangement links TRBV15 to TRBJ1-2; weak D call: TRBD1 (5 bases). The receptor was isolated from a woman in her forties or fifties in good health and CMV-seronegative. The specimen was PBMCs. CDR3 DNA sequence: TGTGCCACCAGCAGTGGACAAGCCTACTATGGCTACACCTTC. Amino acids: CATSSGQAYYGYTF.